These 30 T cell receptor beta chains share one sample of origin, sequenced in a study of T cell changes during pregnancy in multiple sclerosis. This table comes from immunoSEQ multiplex PCR, and its TCRdb copy is limited to in-frame clones, with some not included. The sample contains 85,000 to 100,000 clones, around 93% of which appear only once. Sequenced here: peripheral blood, sampled after pregnancy. Every receptor here comes from a female donor with multiple sclerosis, enrolled in a pregnancy study.

In DNA form, the CDR3 reads TGCGCCAGCAGCCAAGAAGGGGCCCTAGCGGGAATCAATGAGCAGTTCTTC. It codes for CASSQEGALAGINEQFF. The chain is built from TRBV4-3 and TRBJ2-1; 9 bases are shared with TRBD2. Germline assignment: CDR1 LGHNA and CDR2 YSLEER. V dropped 0 bases and J dropped 6; count of bases not matched to a gene: 9. The CDR3 is 17 amino acids.

The chain combines TRBV19 with TRBJ2-7; 14 bases line up with TRBD2. The CDR3 has 17 amino acids. V was pared by 3 bases and J by 1 base, with 5 bases of the junction left unmatched. CDR1 is LNHDA, CDR2 SQIVND, per germline (reference sequence). The CDR3 region is CASSIGGLAGVSYEQYF. Written as DNA, the CDR3 is TGTGCCAGTAGTATTGGGGGACTAGCGGGAGTGTCCTACGAGCAGTACTTC.

Here the CDR3 DNA reads TGTGCCTGGAGTGTACATTTAGGGGGGGGCTACGAGCAGTACTTC. This translates into CAWSVHLGGGYEQYF. This chain joins TRBV30 and TRBJ2-7; D possibly corresponds to TRBD2 (7 bases). This CDR3 is built from 15 residues. Germline V gene data show CDR1 as GTSNPN and CDR2 as SVGIG (reference sequence). V lost 0 bases, J lost 3 bases, and 15 bases lay in between.

The V gene is TRBV14, the J gene TRBJ2-7; 15 bases agree with TRBD2. The germline V gene has CDR1 SGHDN and CDR2 FVKESK. J gave up 4 bases and V 1 base, and 11 bases lay outside the gene matches. This CDR3 contains 19 residues. The CDR3 region is CASSQAGTSGRFLHYEQYF. The DNA of the CDR3 is TGTGCCAGCAGCCAAGCCGGGACTAGCGGGAGGTTTCTCCATTACGAGCAGTACTTC. The full variable domain, with the rest looked up from reference TRBV14 and TRBJ2-7, is EAGVTQFPSHSVIEKGQTVTLRCDPISGHDNLYWYRRVMGKEIKFLLHFVKESKQDESGMPNNRFLAERTGGTYSTLKVQPAELEDSGVYFCASSQAGTSGRFLHYEQYFGPGTRLTVT.

The J gene is TRBJ2-7, the V gene TRBV6-1; D may be TRBD2 (5 bases). The CDR3 has 13 residues. CDR1 MNHNS and CDR2 SASEGT come from the germline V gene. Between the trimmed V and J ends, which lost 10 bases and 0 bases, there was a span of 13 bases. CDR3 sequence (DNA): TGTGCCATTGAGGACTTGAGCTCCTACGAGCAGTACTTC. The encoded protein is CAIEDLSSYEQYF.

The chain carries TRBV19 and TRBJ1-1, with 11 positions matching TRBD1. Trimming took 8 bases from V and 5 from J; bases not matched to a gene: 4. This CDR3 is 13 amino acids long. In germline, CDR1 is LNHDA, CDR2 SQIVND (reference sequence). In nucleotides, the CDR3 is TGTGCCAGTTTCGGACAGGGGGCGACTGAAGCTTTCTTT. This translates into CASFGQGATEAFF. The full variable domain, completed using reference TRBV19 and TRBJ1-1, is DGGITQSPKYLFRKEGQNVTLSCEQNLNHDAMYWYRQDPGQGLRLIYYSQIVNDFQKGDIAEGYSVSREKKESFPLTVTSAQKNPTAFYLCASFGQGATEAFFGQGTRLTVV.

This chain uses TRBV28 with TRBJ2-3; TRBD2 might be the D (6 bases). Germline V lookup: CDR1 MDHEN, CDR2 SYDVKM. This CDR3 contains 16 residues. Deletions cut 1 base from V and 1 base from J, with 12 bases between. CDR3 loop: CASSLLRGWGTDTQYF. DNA for the CDR3: TGTGCCAGCAGTTTATTGCGGGGCTGGGGCACAGATACGCAGTATTTT. Based on the CDR3 plus reference TRBV28 and TRBJ2-3, the full variable domain is DVKVTQSSRYLVKRTGEKVFLECVQDMDHENMFWYRQDPGLGLRLIYFSYDVKMKEKGDIPEGYSVSREKKERFSLILESASTNQTSMYLCASSLLRGWGTDTQYFGPGTRLTVL.

V gene TRBV11-2 combines with J gene TRBJ1-2; D possibly corresponds to TRBD1 (5 bases). V shed 0 bases and J shed 7 bases, with 6 bases lying between them. Germline V gene lookup returns CDR1 SGHAT and CDR2 FQNNGV. This CDR3 spans 12 amino acids. CDR3 DNA sequence: TGTGCCAGCAGCTTAGAAGGGGCTGGCTACACCTTC. Its translation is CASSLEGAGYTF.

V and J are TRBV7-2 and TRBJ2-1; D may be TRBD2 (5 bases). V was pared by 0 bases and J by 0 bases, with 9 bases between. This CDR3 has 16 amino acids. Germline V lookup: CDR1 SGHTA, CDR2 FQGNSA. The CDR3 loop reads CASSLAAGLSYNEQFF. The CDR3 DNA is TGTGCCAGCAGCTTAGCGGCAGGACTCTCCTACAATGAGCAGTTCTTC.

This chain connects TRBV19 to TRBJ1-1, with 12 bases that match TRBD1. The CDR3 is made up of 13 amino acids. Germline trimming cut 6 bases from V and 11 bases from J; bases unmatched to any gene: 7. Germline CDR1 and CDR2: LNHDA and SQIVND (reference sequence). The CDR3 nucleotides are TGTGCCAGTAGGACCGGGACAGGGGGCGTCGCTTTCTTT. Protein product: CASRTGTGGVAFF.

The chain combines TRBV14 with TRBJ2-1; D is undetermined. The CDR3 spans 13 residues. Germline CDR1 is SGHDN and CDR2 is FVKESK. V was trimmed by 3 bases and J by 8 bases, leaving 11 bases between them. Written as DNA, the CDR3 is TGTGCCAGCAGCCAGCGCCTGTCCCATGAGCAGTTCTTC. Protein sequence: CASSQRLSHEQFF.

The chain joins TRBV9 to TRBJ2-7, with 7 bases matching TRBD1. Trimming took 1 base from V and 6 from J; bases not matched to a gene: 7. The CDR3 covers 14 residues. Germline lookup yields CDR1 SGDLS and CDR2 YYNGEE. This CDR3 is CASSVRDSIGEQYF. The DNA for the CDR3 is TGTGCCAGCAGCGTAAGGGACAGTATCGGCGAGCAGTACTTC.

The chain uses TRBV27 and TRBJ1-2; 8 bases fit TRBD1. In germline, CDR1 is MNHEY, CDR2 SMNVEV (reference sequence). The CDR3 has 15 amino acids. Losses at the gene ends were 2 bases for V and 8 bases for J; bases not matched to a gene: 10. The CDR3 nucleotides are TGTGCCAGCAGTTTACAAACAGGGGGTCTGGGCGGCTACACCTTC. This sequence encodes CASSLQTGGLGGYTF.

This chain joins TRBV5-1 and TRBJ2-1, with 9 bases lining up with TRBD2. CDR1 SGHRS and CDR2 YFSETQ come from the germline V gene. The CDR3 has 16 amino acids. Trimming removed 2 bases from V and 4 bases from J; junction bases left unmatched: 7. The CDR3 is CASSLGGTSSYNEQFF. The CDR3 region has the DNA TGCGCCAGCAGCTTAGGCGGGACTAGCAGTTACAATGAGCAGTTCTTC. The full variable domain, its missing parts supplied by reference TRBV5-1 and TRBJ2-1, is KAGVTQTPRYLIKTRGQQVTLSCSPISGHRSVSWYQQTPGQGLQFLFEYFSETQRNKGNFPGRFSGRQFSNSRSEMNVSTLELGDSALYLCASSLGGTSSYNEQFFGPGTRLTVL.

This CDR3 reads CASSSVGVHGGPTQYF. For the CDR3, the DNA is TGTGCCAGCAGCTCCGTCGGGGTACACGGGGGACCAACGCAGTATTTT. V gene TRBV11-2 combines with J gene TRBJ2-3; perhaps TRBD2 as D (6 bases). Trimming took off 4 bases at V and 9 bases at J, with 23 bases between the two ends. Per germline, CDR1 SGHAT and CDR2 FQNNGV. This CDR3 is built from 16 residues.

The gene calls are TRBV27 and TRBJ2-7; 8 positions agree with TRBD1. The CDR3 contains 15 residues. After removal of 5 bases from V and 2 bases from J, the junction contained 8 bases not matched to a gene. Germline lookup yields CDR1 MNHEY and CDR2 SMNVEV (reference sequence). CDR3 in amino acids: CASSTRGQGTYEQYF. The DNA of the CDR3 is TGTGCCAGCAGTACGAGAGGACAGGGCACCTACGAGCAGTACTTC.

This clone was recorded only once. The chain links TRBV18 to TRBJ1-4; D not resolved. The CDR3 consists of 14 residues. V lost 6 bases, J lost 8 bases, and 16 bases lay in between. Germline loops: CDR1 KGHSH, CDR2 LQKENI. The DNA of the CDR3 is TGTGCCAGCTCCCTAAAGCGGGGTGGAGAAAAACTGTTTTTT. This translates into CASSLKRGGEKLFF.

This clone was recorded a few times. The J gene is TRBJ2-7, the V gene TRBV5-1; TRBD2 is a possible D gene (6 bases). Germline V gene lookup returns CDR1 SGHRS and CDR2 YFSETQ. V was pared by 1 base and J by 2 bases, with 13 bases between. The CDR3 is 15 amino acids. CDR3 loop: CASSLMGGTAYEQYF. The CDR3 DNA reads as TGCGCCAGCAGCTTGATGGGCGGGACGGCCTACGAGCAGTACTTC.

The rearrangement joins TRBV27 to TRBJ1-2; tentative D call: TRBD1 (5 bases). Germline lookup yields CDR1 MNHEY and CDR2 SMNVEV (reference sequence). The V end lost 5 bases, the J end lost 2 bases, and 15 bases lay between the germline ends. This CDR3 is 15 amino acids long. CDR3 DNA: TGTGCCAGCAGTCCAGGGTATGGAGGGAACTATGGCTACACCTTC. It encodes CASSPGYGGNYGYTF.

CDR3 sequence reads: CASSLVSLPGGYTF. CDR3 sequence (DNA): TGTGCCAGCAGCTTAGTTAGCCTCCCAGGGGGCTACACCTTC. The chain uses TRBV7-9 and TRBJ1-2; D is possibly TRBD1 (5 bases). Trimming took off 1 base at V and 8 bases at J, with 14 bases between the two ends. The CDR3 runs to 14 residues. Germline V gene data show CDR1 as SEHNR and CDR2 as FQNEAQ (reference sequence).

This chain connects TRBV27 to TRBJ2-7; TRBD2 might be the D (5 bases). Germline V gene lookup returns CDR1 MNHEY and CDR2 SMNVEV (reference sequence). Trimming took 7 bases from V and 3 from J, leaving 19 bases between them. The CDR3 is 15 residues long. The CDR3 nucleotides are TGTGCCAGCACCTTAAGGGCAGCCGGGGACTACGAGCAGTACTTC. This encodes CASTLRAAGDYEQYF.

V gene TRBV11-2 combines with J gene TRBJ2-1, with 9 nucleotides matching TRBD2. CDR3 length equals 18 residues. With V trimmed by 0 bases and J by 12 bases, 18 bases remained unmatched. Per germline, CDR1 SGHAT and CDR2 FQNNGV. DNA for the CDR3: TGTGCCAGCAGCTTAGATCGGGTCGGTAGCGGGAGTATCCCGGTGCAGTTCTTC. It yields the protein CASSLDRVGSGSIPVQFF.

This chain joins TRBV28 and TRBJ1-1; D is unresolved. The CDR3 spans 14 residues. Trimming pared 5 bases from V and 4 bases from J, leaving 14 bases between. Looked up from germline, CDR1 is MDHEN and CDR2 is SYDVKM. CDR3 region: CASSVPPPLTEAFF. In nucleotides, the CDR3 is TGTGCCAGCAGTGTCCCCCCTCCACTCACTGAAGCTTTCTTT.

This chain connects TRBV9 to TRBJ2-3, with D perhaps TRBD2 (6 bases). Trimming removed 2 bases at V and 0 bases at J, with 13 bases between. Germline V lookup: CDR1 SGDLS, CDR2 YYNGEE. This CDR3 region has 16 residues. DNA of the CDR3: TGTGCCAGCAGCGTCGGCGGGACTCATAGCACAGATACGCAGTATTTT. It is translated as CASSVGGTHSTDTQYF.

The chain uses TRBV5-1 and TRBJ2-1; D perhaps matches TRBD2 (5 bases). V lost 0 bases, J lost 8 bases, and 12 bases lay in between. This CDR3 has 14 amino acids. Germline-derived CDR1 and CDR2 are SGHRS and YFSETQ. Written as DNA, the CDR3 is TGCGCCAGCAGCTTGGACGACGGGCGGGATGAGCAGTTCTTC. Amino acids: CASSLDDGRDEQFF.

V is TRBV23-1 and J is TRBJ2-5; 8 bases agree with TRBD2. TRBV23-1 belongs to the ORF category, with a function that is uncertain. V shed 4 bases and J 0 bases; nucleotides not matched to a gene: 10. The CDR3 runs 17 residues. DNA of the CDR3: TGCGCCAGCAGTCCGGGGGGGATAAAGGCGTACCAAGAGACCCAGTACTTC. Residues: CASSPGGIKAYQETQYF.

The chain recombines TRBV27 with TRBJ2-1, with TRBD2 matching 9 bases. V lost 4 bases and J lost 6; bases outside the gene matches: 7. This CDR3 contains 15 residues. Germline-derived CDR1 and CDR2 are MNHEY and SMNVEV (reference sequence). CDR3 in amino acids: CASSWLAGPFNEQFF. The CDR3 DNA follows: TGTGCCAGCAGTTGGCTAGCGGGACCATTCAATGAGCAGTTCTTC.

The genes are TRBV9 and TRBJ1-2; TRBD1 is a possible D gene (5 bases). The CDR3 has 15 residues. Germline V CDR1 and CDR2: SGDLS, YYNGEE. V gave up 3 bases and J gave up 8 bases, with 20 bases separating them. DNA of the CDR3: TGTGCCAGCAGCGCTCCCAGCCGGTGGTGGGGCGGCTACACCTTC. Its protein is CASSAPSRWWGGYTF.

CDR3 DNA: TGTGCCAGCAGCCACTTGACAGAGCCTCCCTACGAGCAGTACTTC. It encodes CASSHLTEPPYEQYF. The rearrangement uses TRBV7-9 and TRBJ2-7, with TRBD1 as a possible D gene (5 bases). This CDR3 region has 15 residues. Trimming pared 5 bases from V and 2 bases from J, leaving 16 bases between. The germline V gene encodes CDR1 SEHNR and CDR2 FQNEAQ (reference sequence).

This chain connects TRBV6-1 to TRBJ1-2; D is perhaps TRBD1 (5 bases). The CDR3 covers 15 residues. The V and J ends lost 0 bases and 8 bases respectively, with 16 bases between them. The germline V gene has CDR1 MNHNS and CDR2 SASEGT. The CDR3 reads CASSEAGRALLGYTF. CDR3 coding DNA: TGTGCCAGCAGTGAAGCAGGCAGGGCCCTATTGGGCTACACCTTC.